The present T cell receptor beta chain was sequenced within a study of cytomegalovirus exposure and HLA in healthy donors. Points from the study as a whole: As a later analysis showed, a missense DCLRE1C variant was linked to trimming of TCR beta V- and J-genes. Donor immune exposure was known only as CMV serostatus.

Remarks on this clone: Its antigen is currently unknown.

PCR primers comprised 60 Vbeta and 13 Jbeta primers. The table came from immunoSEQ multiplex PCR; TCRdb's copy has only in-frame clones and leaves some out. The sample consists of about 61,000 clones, about 90% of them appearing once. Trimming took off 1 base at V and 4 bases at J, with 10 bases between the two ends. CDR3 length: 14 amino acids. In germline, CDR1 is SGHTA, CDR2 FQGNSA. Sequenced input: PBMCs. The receptor comes from a man younger than 40 in good health and CMV-seropositive. This chain uses TRBV7-2 with TRBJ1-1, with a tentative D call TRBD1 (5 bases). The DNA of the CDR3 is TGTGCCAGCAGCTTAGAGGGAAGGGGCACTGAAGCTTTCTTT. Amino acids: CASSLEGRGTEAFF.